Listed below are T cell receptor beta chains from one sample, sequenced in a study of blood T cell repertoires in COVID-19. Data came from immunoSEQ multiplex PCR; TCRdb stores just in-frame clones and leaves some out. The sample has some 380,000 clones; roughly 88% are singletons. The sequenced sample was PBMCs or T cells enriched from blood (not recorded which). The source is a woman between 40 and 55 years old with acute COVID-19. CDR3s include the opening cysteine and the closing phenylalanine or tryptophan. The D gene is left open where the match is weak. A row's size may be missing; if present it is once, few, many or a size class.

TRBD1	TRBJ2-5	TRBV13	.	CASTIGRGTGEETQYF	TGTGCCAGCACCATTGGCCGGGGGACAGGGGAAGAGACCCAGTACTTC
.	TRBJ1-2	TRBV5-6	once	CASSFSGTQANYGYTF	TGTGCCAGCAGCTTTAGCGGGACACAGGCGAACTATGGCTACACCTTC
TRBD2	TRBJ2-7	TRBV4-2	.	CASSPGGGTLSSYEQYF	TGTGCCAGCAGCCCGGGAGGGGGGACGCTCAGCTCCTACGAGCAGTACTTC
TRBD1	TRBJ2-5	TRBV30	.	CAWDRVKETQYF	TGTGCCTGGGACAGGGTTAAGGAGACCCAGTACTTC
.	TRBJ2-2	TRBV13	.	CASSLVRNTGELFF	TGTGCCAGCAGCTTAGTCAGGAACACCGGGGAGCTGTTTTTT
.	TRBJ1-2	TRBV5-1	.	CASSFVTGSPYGYTF	TGCGCCAGCAGCTTCGTTACCGGGAGCCCCTATGGCTACACCTTC
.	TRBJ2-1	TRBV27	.	CASSSFRYNEQFF	TGTGCCAGCAGTTCTTTCAGGTACAATGAGCAGTTCTTC
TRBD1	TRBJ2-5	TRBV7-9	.	CASSLRGETQYF	TGTGCCAGCAGTCTCAGGGGGGAGACCCAGTACTTC
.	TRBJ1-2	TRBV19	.	CASSINRNYGYTF	TGTGCCAGTAGTATCAACAGAAACTATGGCTACACCTTC
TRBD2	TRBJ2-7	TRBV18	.	CASSPAAGGPYEQYF	TGTGCCAGCTCACCGGCGGCGGGGGGACCCTACGAGCAGTACTTC
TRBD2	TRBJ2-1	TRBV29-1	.	CSVERGASYNEQFF	TGCAGCGTCGAGCGGGGGGCTTCCTACAATGAGCAGTTCTTC
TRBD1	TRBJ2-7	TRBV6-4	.	CASNWTGGGLFNCEQYF	TGTGCCAGCAACTGGACAGGGGGTGGTTTATTTAACTGCGAGCAGTACTTC
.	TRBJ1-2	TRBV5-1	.	CASSADGQLYGYTF	TGCGCCAGCAGCGCGGATGGACAGCTCTATGGCTACACCTTC
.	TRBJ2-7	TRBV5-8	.	CASSLAARVPFPSANF	TGTGCCAGCAGCTTGGCCGCGCGGGTTCCGTTTCCATCCGCTAACTTC
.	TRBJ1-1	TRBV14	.	CASRWQMNTEAFF	TGTGCCAGCAGATGGCAGATGAACACTGAAGCTTTCTTT
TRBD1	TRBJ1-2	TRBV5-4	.	CASSSGGGQVRDGYTF	TGTGCCAGCAGTTCTGGGGGGGGACAGGTTCGGGATGGCTACACCTTC
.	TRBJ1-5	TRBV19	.	CASSLDRGQPQHF	TGTGCCAGTAGTCTAGACCGGGGGCAGCCCCAGCATTTT
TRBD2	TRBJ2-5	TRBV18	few	CASSRLAEEETQYF	TGTGCCAGCTCGCGACTAGCCGAAGAAGAGACCCAGTACTTC
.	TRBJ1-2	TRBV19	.	CASNKHSQDGYTF	TGTGCCAGTAATAAACACAGTCAAGATGGCTACACCTTC
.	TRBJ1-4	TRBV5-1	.	CASSFGSDLANEKLFF	TGCGCCAGCAGCTTCGGAAGTGACTTGGCTAATGAAAAACTGTTTTTT
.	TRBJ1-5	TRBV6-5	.	CAHRADYSNQPQHF	TGTGCCCATAGGGCGGACTATAGCAATCAGCCCCAGCATTTT
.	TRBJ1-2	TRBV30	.	CAWSNLGGYGYTF	TGTGCCTGGAGTAACCTCGGGGGATATGGCTACACCTTC
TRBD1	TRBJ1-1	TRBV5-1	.	CASSPQTGLNTEAFF	TGCGCCAGCAGCCCTCAGACAGGGTTGAACACTGAAGCTTTCTTT
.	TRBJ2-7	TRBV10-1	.	CASDTGNYEQYF	TGCGCCAGCGATACAGGGAACTACGAGCAGTACTTC
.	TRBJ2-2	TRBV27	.	CASSWSGNTGELFF	TGTGCCAGCAGTTGGTCGGGTAACACCGGGGAGCTGTTTTTT
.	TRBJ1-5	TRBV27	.	CASSLGGTQPQHF	TGTGCCAGCAGTCTAGGGGGTACTCAGCCCCAGCATTTT
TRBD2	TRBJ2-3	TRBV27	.	CASSLIAGGPKGTDTQYF	TGTGCCAGCAGTTTAATAGCGGGGGGCCCCAAGGGCACAGATACGCAGTATTTT
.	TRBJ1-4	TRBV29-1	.	CSVETRKGGDEKLFF	TGCAGCGTTGAAACTCGAAAGGGGGGGGATGAAAAACTGTTTTTT
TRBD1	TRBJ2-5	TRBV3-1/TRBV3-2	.	CASRGQGETQYF	TGTGCCAGCAGGGGACAGGGGGAGACCCAGTACTTC
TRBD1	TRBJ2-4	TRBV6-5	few	CASSSGQGIIQYF	TGTGCCAGCAGTTCCGGACAGGGGATAATTCAGTACTTC
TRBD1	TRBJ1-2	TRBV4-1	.	CASSLPGTGLNYGYTF	TGCGCCAGCAGCCTGCCCGGGACAGGGCTGAACTATGGCTACACCTTC
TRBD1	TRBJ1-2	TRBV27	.	CASSPWTGSDGYTF	TGTGCCAGCAGTCCTTGGACAGGGAGCGATGGCTACACCTTC
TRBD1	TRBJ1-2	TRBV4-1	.	CASSQNGRDRVYGYTF	TGCGCCAGCAGCCAAAACGGCCGGGACAGGGTCTATGGCTACACCTTC
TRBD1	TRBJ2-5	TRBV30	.	CAWSVGGAIGTQYF	TGTGCCTGGAGTGTAGGGGGCGCCATCGGGACCCAGTACTTC
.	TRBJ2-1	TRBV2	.	CASSEVSPYNEQFF	TGTGCCAGCAGTGAAGTATCCCCCTACAATGAGCAGTTCTTC